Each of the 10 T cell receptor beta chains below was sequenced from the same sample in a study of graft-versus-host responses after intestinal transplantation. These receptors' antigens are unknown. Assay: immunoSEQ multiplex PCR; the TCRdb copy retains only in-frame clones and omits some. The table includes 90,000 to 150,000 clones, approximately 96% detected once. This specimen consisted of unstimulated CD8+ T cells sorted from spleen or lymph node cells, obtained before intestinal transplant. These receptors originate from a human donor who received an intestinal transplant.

The CDR3 DNA reads TGCGCCAGCAGCCAAAGCGGGGCCACTGAAGCTTTCTTT. Residues: CASSQSGATEAFF. The V and J genes are TRBV4-1 and TRBJ1-1; the D gene is possibly TRBD1 (5 bases). Germline-derived CDR1 and CDR2 are MGHRA and YSYEKL. The CDR3 is 13 amino acids. V was trimmed by 2 bases and J by 4 bases, leaving 8 bases between them.

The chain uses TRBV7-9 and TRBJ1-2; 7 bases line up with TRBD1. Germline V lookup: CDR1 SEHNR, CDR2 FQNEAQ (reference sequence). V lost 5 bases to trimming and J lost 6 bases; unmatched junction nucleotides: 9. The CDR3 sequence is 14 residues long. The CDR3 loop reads CASSPSTGVNGYTF. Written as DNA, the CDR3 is TGTGCCAGCAGCCCCTCCACAGGGGTAAATGGCTACACCTTC.

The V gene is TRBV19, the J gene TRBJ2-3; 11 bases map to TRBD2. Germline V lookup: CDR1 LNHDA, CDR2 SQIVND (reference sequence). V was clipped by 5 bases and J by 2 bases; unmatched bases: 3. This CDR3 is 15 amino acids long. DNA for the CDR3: TGTGCCAGTAGTGTTAGCGGGAGGGCCACAGATACGCAGTATTTT. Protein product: CASSVSGRATDTQYF.

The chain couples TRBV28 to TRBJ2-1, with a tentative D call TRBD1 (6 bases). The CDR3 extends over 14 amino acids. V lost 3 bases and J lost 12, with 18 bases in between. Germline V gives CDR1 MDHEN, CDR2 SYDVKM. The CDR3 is CASSFRDTKGGQFF. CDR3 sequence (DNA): TGTGCCAGCAGTTTCCGGGACACCAAAGGCGGGCAGTTCTTC.

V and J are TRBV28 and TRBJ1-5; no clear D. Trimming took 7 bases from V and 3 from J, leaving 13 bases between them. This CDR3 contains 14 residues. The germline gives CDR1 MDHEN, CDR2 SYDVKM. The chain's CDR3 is CASTLGIFNQPQHF. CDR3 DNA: TGTGCCAGCACTCTAGGGATCTTCAATCAGCCCCAGCATTTT.

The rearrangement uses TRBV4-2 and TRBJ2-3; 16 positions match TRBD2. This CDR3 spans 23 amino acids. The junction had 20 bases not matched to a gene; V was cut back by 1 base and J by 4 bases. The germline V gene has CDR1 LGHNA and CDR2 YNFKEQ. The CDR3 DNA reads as TGTGCCAGCAGCCAAGTGGGACAGGGGGCCGGGACTAGCGGGAGGGAAGGGCCAGATACGCAGTATTTT. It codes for CASSQVGQGAGTSGREGPDTQYF.

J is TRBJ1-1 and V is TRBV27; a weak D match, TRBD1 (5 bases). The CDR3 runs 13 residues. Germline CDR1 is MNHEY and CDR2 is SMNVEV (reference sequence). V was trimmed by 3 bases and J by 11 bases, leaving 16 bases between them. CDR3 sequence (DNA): TGTGCCAGCAGTTTGTCGCAGGGCAGTGGCGCTTTCTTT. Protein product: CASSLSQGSGAFF.

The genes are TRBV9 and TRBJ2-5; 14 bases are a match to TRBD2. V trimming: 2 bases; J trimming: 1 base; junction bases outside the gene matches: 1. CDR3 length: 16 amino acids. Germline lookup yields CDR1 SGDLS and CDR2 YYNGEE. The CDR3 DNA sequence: TGTGCCAGCAGCGTCGGGACTAGCGGGAGCCAAGAGACCCAGTACTTC. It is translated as CASSVGTSGSQETQYF.

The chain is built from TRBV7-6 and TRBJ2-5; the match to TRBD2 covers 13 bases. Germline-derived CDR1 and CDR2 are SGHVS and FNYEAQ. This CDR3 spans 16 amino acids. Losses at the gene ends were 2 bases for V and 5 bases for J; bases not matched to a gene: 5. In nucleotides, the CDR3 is TGTGCCAGCAGCTTACGGACTAGCGGGAGTGGGGAGACCCAGTACTTC. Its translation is CASSLRTSGSGETQYF.

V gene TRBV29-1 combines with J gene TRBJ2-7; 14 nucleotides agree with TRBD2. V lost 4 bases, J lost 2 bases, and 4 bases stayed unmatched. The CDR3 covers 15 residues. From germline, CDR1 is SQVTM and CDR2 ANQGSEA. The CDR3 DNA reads TGCAGCGTTGTGACTAGCGGGAGGGTCCCCTACGAGCAGTACTTC. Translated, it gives CSVVTSGRVPYEQYF.